This T cell receptor beta chain was captured in a study of blood T cell repertoires in COVID-19. CDR3 length: 14 amino acids. Per germline, CDR1 LNHDA and CDR2 SQIVND (reference sequence). J gave up 4 bases and V 8 bases, and 9 bases lay outside the gene matches. Generated by immunoSEQ multiplex PCR, the TCRdb table keeps only in-frame clones and is missing some. This sample yields about 60,000 clones, of which around 80% are seen a single time; roughly 12% belongs to the top ten. The origin of this receptor is an older man with acute or convalescent COVID-19. The chain carries TRBV19 and TRBJ2-5; 8 positions match TRBD1. Source material: peripheral blood. The chain's CDR3 is CASRHSGGGETQYF. Written as DNA, the CDR3 is TGTGCCAGTCGGCATTCAGGGGGCGGAGAGACCCAGTACTTC.